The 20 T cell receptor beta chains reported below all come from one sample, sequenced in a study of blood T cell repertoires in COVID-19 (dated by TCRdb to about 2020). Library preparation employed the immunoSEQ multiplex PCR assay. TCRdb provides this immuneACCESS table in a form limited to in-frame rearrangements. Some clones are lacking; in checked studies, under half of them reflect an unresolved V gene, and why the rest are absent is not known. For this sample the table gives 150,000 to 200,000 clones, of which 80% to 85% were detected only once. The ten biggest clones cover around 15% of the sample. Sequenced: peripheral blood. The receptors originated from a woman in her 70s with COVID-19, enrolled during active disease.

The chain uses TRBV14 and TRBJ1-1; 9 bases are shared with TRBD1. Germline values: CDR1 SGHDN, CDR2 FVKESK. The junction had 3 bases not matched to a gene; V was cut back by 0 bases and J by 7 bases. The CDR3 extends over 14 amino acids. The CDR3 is CASSQDWGQGEAFF. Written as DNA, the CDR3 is TGTGCCAGCAGCCAAGATTGGGGACAGGGTGAAGCTTTCTTT.

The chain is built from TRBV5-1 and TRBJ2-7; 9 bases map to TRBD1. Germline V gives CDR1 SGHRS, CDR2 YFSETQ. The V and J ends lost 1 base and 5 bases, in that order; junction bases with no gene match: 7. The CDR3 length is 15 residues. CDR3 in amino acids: CASSLTWGQGHEQYV. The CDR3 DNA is TGCGCCAGCAGCTTGACCTGGGGACAGGGCCACGAGCAGTACGTC.

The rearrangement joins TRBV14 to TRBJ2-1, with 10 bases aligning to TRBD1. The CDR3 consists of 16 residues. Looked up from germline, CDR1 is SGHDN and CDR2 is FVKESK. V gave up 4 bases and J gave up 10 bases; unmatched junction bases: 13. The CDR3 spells CASSRNLGQGFLEQFF. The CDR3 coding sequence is TGTGCCAGCAGCCGAAATTTGGGACAGGGGTTCCTCGAGCAGTTCTTC.

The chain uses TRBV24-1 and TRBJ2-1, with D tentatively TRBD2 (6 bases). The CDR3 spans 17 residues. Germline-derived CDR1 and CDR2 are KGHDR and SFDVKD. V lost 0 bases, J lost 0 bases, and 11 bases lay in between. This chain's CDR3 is CATSDLGQAGSYNEQFF. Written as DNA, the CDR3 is TGTGCCACCAGTGATTTGGGACAAGCGGGCTCCTACAATGAGCAGTTCTTC.

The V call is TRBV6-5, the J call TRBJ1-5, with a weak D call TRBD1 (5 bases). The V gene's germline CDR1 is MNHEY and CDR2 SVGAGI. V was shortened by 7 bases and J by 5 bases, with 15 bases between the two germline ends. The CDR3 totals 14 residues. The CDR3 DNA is TGTGCCAGCATCCAAGGGGTCTGGGATCAGCCCCAGCATTTT. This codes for CASIQGVWDQPQHF.

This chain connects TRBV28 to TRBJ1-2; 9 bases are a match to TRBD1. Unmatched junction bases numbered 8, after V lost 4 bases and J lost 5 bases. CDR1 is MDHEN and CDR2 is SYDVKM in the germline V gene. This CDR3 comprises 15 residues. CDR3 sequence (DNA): TGTGCCAGCAGTTCCACAGGGGGCCCTGAGTATGGCTACACCTTC. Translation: CASSSTGGPEYGYTF.

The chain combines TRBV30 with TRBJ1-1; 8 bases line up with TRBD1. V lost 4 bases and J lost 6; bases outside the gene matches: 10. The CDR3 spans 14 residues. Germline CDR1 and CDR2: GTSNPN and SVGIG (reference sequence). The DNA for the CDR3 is TGTGCCTGGACCCGGACAGGGTCTTACTCTGAAGCTTTCTTT. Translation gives CAWTRTGSYSEAFF.

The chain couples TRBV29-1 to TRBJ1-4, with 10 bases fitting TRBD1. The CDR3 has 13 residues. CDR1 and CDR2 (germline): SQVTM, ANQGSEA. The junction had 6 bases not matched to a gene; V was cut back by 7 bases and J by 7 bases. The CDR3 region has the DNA TGCAGCGCTATGACAGGGGGCGGTGAAAAACTGTTTTTT. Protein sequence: CSAMTGGGEKLFF.

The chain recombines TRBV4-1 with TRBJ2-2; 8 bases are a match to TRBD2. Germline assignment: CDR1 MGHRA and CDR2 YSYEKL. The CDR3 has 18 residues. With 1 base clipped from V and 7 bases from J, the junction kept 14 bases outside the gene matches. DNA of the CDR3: TGCGCCAGCAGCCAAGCTTTGGGGGACGGGAGGGGAGGCGGGGAGCTGTTTTTT. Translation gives CASSQALGDGRGGGELFF.

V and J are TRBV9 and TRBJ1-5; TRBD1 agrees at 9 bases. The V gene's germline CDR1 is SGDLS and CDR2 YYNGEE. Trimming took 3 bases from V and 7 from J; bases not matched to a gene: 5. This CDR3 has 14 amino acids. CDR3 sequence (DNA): TGTGCCAGCAGCGATAACAGGGGGCGGCAGCCCCAGCATTTT. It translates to CASSDNRGRQPQHF.

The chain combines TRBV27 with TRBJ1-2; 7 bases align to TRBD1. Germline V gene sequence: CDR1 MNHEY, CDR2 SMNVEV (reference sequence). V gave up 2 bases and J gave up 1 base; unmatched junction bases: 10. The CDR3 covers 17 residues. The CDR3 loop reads CASSLDRVSLNNYGYTF. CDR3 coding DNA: TGTGCCAGCAGTTTAGACAGGGTTTCCCTAAATAACTATGGCTACACCTTC.

CDR3 loop: CASSTPASRDGYTF. Written as DNA, the CDR3 is TGTGCCAGCAGTACCCCCGCCTCGCGCGATGGCTACACCTTC. The chain links TRBV28 to TRBJ1-2; the D is unclear. Germline V gene lookup returns CDR1 MDHEN and CDR2 SYDVKM. The CDR3 sequence is 14 residues long. Trimming removed 5 bases at V and 6 bases at J, with 16 bases between.

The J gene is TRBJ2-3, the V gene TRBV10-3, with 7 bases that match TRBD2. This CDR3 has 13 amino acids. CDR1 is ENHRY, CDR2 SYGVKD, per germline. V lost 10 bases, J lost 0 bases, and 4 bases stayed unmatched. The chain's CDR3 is CATSSGSTDTQYF. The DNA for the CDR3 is TGTGCCACTTCTAGCGGAAGCACAGATACGCAGTATTTT.

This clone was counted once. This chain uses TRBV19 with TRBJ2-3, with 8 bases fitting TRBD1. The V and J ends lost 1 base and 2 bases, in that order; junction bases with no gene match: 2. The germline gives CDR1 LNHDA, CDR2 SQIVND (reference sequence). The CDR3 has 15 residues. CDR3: CASSIARGPTDTQYF. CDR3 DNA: TGTGCCAGTAGTATAGCCAGGGGGCCCACAGATACGCAGTATTTT.

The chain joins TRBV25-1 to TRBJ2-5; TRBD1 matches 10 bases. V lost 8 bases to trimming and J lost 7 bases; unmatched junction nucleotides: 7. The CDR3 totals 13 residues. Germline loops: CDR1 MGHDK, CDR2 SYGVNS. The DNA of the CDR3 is TGTGCCAGCGGATGGACAGGGGGGTTGACCCAGTACTTC. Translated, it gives CASGWTGGLTQYF.

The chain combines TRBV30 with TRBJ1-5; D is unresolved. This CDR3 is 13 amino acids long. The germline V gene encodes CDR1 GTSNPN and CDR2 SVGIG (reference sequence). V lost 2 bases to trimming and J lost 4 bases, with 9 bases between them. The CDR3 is CAWSPQYNQPQHF. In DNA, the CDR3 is TGTGCCTGGAGTCCACAGTATAATCAGCCCCAGCATTTT.

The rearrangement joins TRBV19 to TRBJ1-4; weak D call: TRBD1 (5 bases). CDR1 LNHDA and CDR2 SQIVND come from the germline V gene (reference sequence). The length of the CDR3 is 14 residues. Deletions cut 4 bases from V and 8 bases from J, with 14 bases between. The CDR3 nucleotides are TGTGCCAGTAGTAGCCAGGGCGGTTACGAAAAACTGTTTTTT. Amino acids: CASSSQGGYEKLFF.

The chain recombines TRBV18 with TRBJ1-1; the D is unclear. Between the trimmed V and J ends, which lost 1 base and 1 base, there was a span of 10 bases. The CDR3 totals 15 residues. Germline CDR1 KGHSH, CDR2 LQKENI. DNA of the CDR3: TGTGCCAGCTCACCACGTGAACAGACGAACACTGAAGCTTTCTTT. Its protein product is CASSPREQTNTEAFF.

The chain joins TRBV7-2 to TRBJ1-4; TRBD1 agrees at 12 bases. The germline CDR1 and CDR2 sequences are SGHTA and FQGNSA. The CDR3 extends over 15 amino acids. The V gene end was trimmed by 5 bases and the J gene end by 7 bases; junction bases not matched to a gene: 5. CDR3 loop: CASSPGTGGGEKLFF. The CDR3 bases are TGTGCCAGCAGCCCCGGGACAGGGGGCGGTGAAAAACTGTTTTTT.

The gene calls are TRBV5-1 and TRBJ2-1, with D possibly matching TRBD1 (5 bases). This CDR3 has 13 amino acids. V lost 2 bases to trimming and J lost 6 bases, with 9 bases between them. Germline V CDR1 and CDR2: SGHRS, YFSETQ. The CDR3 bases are TGCGCCAGCAGCTTACAGGTGTTCAATGAGCAGTTCTTC. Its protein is CASSLQVFNEQFF.